These T cell receptor beta chains were read from a single sample in a study of identical twins. TCRdb independently ran MiXCR on the 5' RACE reads; one entry per CDR3 protein. Here the sample spans about 550,000 distinct CDR3 sequences, approximately 20% being singletons. The sample also formed part of further work on yellow fever vaccine responses in identical twins.

The sequenced sample was CD4+ T cells sorted from blood. The origin of the receptors is a woman younger than 35 in good health. Each CDR3 is given with its conserved first and last residue. D genes are given only for firm matches. Part of the rows lack a size; the others show once, few, many or a class for expanded clones.

TRBV12-3/TRBV12-4	TRBJ1-1	NA	NA	TGTGCCAGCAGTTTTGGAGTCCTTGAAGCTTTCTTT	CASSFGVLEAFF
TRBV10-3	TRBJ2-2	NA	NA	TGTGCCATCAGTGAGGGTACTGGGGCACCCGCGAACACCGGGGAGCTGTTTTTT	CAISEGTGAPANTGELFF
TRBV12-3/TRBV12-4	TRBJ2-2	few	TRBD2	TGTGCCAGCAGTAAACCGGGACTAGCGGGAGCCGGGGAGCTGTTTTTT	CASSKPGLAGAGELFF
TRBV20-1	TRBJ1-4	few	NA	TGCAGTGCTAGGCGGCAGGTTAATGAAAAACTGTTTTTT	CSARRQVNEKLFF
TRBV12-3/TRBV12-4	TRBJ2-1	few	TRBD2	TGTGCCAGCAGTCCCAGGGGACTAGCGGGAGGGCAGAATGAGCAGTTCTTC	CASSPRGLAGGQNEQFF
TRBV18	TRBJ2-1	few	NA	TGTGCCAGCTCACCAGAGGCGTTCCGGGGGTTTAATGAGCAGTTCTTC	CASSPEAFRGFNEQFF
TRBV5-1	TRBJ1-6	few	TRBD1	TGCGCCAGCAGCCCGGGACAGGTGCCCGAATCCCTCCACTTT	CASSPGQVPESLHF
TRBV12-3/TRBV12-4	TRBJ2-2	many	NA	TGTGCCAGCAGTTTATTAGGCCGGGACCGGGGCAGAACCGGGGAGCTGTTTTTT	CASSLLGRDRGRTGELFF
TRBV20-1	TRBJ2-7	NA	NA	TGCAGTGCTAGTACAGGGACGTTCTCCTACGAGCAGTACTTC	CSASTGTFSYEQYF
TRBV2	TRBJ2-1	few	TRBD1	TGTGCCAGCAGTCTACAGGGGGCCGGTATAGATGAGCAGTTCTTC	CASSLQGAGIDEQFF
TRBV20-1	TRBJ2-1	few	TRBD1	TGCAGTGCTAGAGTAAAGGACAGGGAAGGTTTGTTCTTC	CSARVKDREGLFF
TRBV27	TRBJ2-6	few	TRBD1	TGTGCCAGCAGTCCTTGGACAGGATTAAGCTCTGGGGCCAACGTCCTGACTTTC	CASSPWTGLSSGANVLTF
TRBV5-8	TRBJ1-5	few	TRBD1	TGTGCCAGCAGCTTGGGGGACAGGGTGTACCAGCCCCAGCATTTT	CASSLGDRVYQPQHF